This T cell receptor (beta chain) was found in a study of blood T cell repertoires in COVID-19. At the level of the study: Samples taken during acute and convalescent COVID-19 were collected in the United States, Italy and Spain.

The trim removed 4 bases at V and 3 bases at J, leaving 1 base unmatched. The germline V gene has CDR1 SGHTA and CDR2 FQGNSA. The CDR3 is 14 residues long. TCRdb's copy holds only in-frame clones and misses some; the assay was immunoSEQ multiplex PCR. The data contain tens of thousands of clones, over 65% of them singletons. The clonotype comes from a human donor in a cohort sampled during active COVID-19. This rearrangement joins TRBV7-2 to TRBJ2-3; TRBD2 agrees at 10 bases. The specimen was peripheral blood. The CDR3 nucleotides are TGTGCCAGCAGCTCGGGACTAGCGACAGATACGCAGTATTTT. This codes for CASSSGLATDTQYF.